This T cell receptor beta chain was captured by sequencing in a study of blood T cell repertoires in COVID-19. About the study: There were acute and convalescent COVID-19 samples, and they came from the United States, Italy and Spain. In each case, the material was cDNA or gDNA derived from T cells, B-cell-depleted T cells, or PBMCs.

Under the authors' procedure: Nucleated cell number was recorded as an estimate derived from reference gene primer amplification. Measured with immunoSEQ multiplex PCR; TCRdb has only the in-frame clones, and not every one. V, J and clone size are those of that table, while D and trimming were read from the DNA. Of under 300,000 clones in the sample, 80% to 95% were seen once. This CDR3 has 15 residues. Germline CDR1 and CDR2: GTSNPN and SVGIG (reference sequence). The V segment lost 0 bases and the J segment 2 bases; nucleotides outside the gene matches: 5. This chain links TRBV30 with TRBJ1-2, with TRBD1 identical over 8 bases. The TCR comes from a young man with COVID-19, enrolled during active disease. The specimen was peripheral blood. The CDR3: CAWSVPGQGNYGYTF. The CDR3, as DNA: TGTGCCTGGAGTGTCCCAGGACAGGGCAACTATGGCTACACCTTC.